Listed here are 8 T cell receptor beta chains from one sample, sequenced in a study of beta chain features in type 1 diabetes. The study reverse transcribed the entire isolated RNA, so it sequenced expressed TCRB transcripts. Assay used: immunoSEQ multiplex PCR; TCRdb lists only in-frame clones, some missing. Of 300,000 to 350,000 clones detected, roughly 8% appear once; the ten largest clones hold more than 0.4%. The sample taken for sequencing was central memory CD4+ T cells from blood. All receptors derive from a woman under 30 in good health.

Worth noting for this clone: The same CDR3 can be traced to other DNA sequences in this sample. The chain has TRBV5-1 and TRBJ1-1; D unclear. With 2 bases removed from V and 1 base from J, the gap between germline ends came to 6 bases. Per the germline V gene, CDR1 is SGHRS and CDR2 is YFSETQ. CDR3 length: 13 amino acids. CDR3 nucleotides: TGCGCCAGCAGCTTACAGAAGAACACTGAAGCTTTCTTT. The encoded protein is CASSLQKNTEAFF.

This clone was counted only a few times. This chain uses TRBV7-3 with TRBJ2-5; maybe TRBD1 (6 bases). The CDR3 contains 13 residues. V was clipped by 5 bases and J by 4 bases, with 11 bases between them. Germline V CDR1 and CDR2: SGHTA, FQGTGA. The chain's CDR3 is CASSHFRGETQYF. DNA for the CDR3: TGTGCCAGCAGCCATTTCAGGGGAGAGACCCAGTACTTC.

This clone has just a few counts. The genes are TRBV5-6 and TRBJ2-7, with D perhaps being TRBD1 or TRBD2 (5 bases each). Trimming left V 0 bases short and J 3 bases short, with 13 bases between. The CDR3 is 15 amino acids. CDR1 and CDR2 (germline): SGHDT, YYEEEE. CDR3 loop: CASSLGLRELYEQYF. CDR3 in DNA: TGTGCCAGCAGCTTGGGGCTCAGGGAGCTCTACGAGCAGTACTTC.

This sequence joins TRBV27 and TRBJ2-3; perhaps TRBD1 as D (5 bases). The V and J ends lost 4 bases and 8 bases respectively, with 19 bases between them. The CDR3 consists of 15 residues. CDR1 is MNHEY, CDR2 SMNVEV, per germline (reference sequence). CDR3 protein: CASSSLTQGFVTQYF. CDR3 DNA sequence: TGTGCCAGCAGTTCTCTCACGCAGGGTTTCGTTACGCAGTATTTT.

This clone was counted only a few times. This chain connects TRBV14 to TRBJ1-1, with D possibly being TRBD1 (6 bases). Germline CDR1 SGHDN, CDR2 FVKESK. V lost 4 bases and J 2 bases, leaving 14 bases between the germline ends. The CDR3 has 15 residues. CDR3 sequence reads: CASSLQGGVNTEAFF. The CDR3, as DNA: TGTGCCAGCAGCCTACAGGGAGGGGTTAACACTGAAGCTTTCTTT. The whole variable domain, remainder taken from reference TRBV14 and TRBJ1-1, is EAGVTQFPSHSVIEKGQTVTLRCDPISGHDNLYWYRRVMGKEIKFLLHFVKESKQDESGMPNNRFLAERTGGTYSTLKVQPAELEDSGVYFCASSLQGGVNTEAFFGQGTRLTVV.

The chain employs TRBV7-2 and TRBJ1-1, with 9 nucleotides matching TRBD1. The germline V gene has CDR1 SGHTA and CDR2 FQGNSA. The CDR3 is 15 amino acids. V gave up 5 bases and J gave up 6 bases; unmatched junction bases: 10. The CDR3 region is CASSPRGTGWAEAFF. The CDR3 bases are TGTGCCAGCAGCCCCCGGGGGACAGGGTGGGCTGAAGCTTTCTTT.

In this sample, this clone turned up a few times. The chain links TRBV7-9 to TRBJ1-1; D call uncertain. V lost 1 base, J lost 2 bases, and 8 bases lay in between. This CDR3 contains 14 residues. CDR1 is SEHNR and CDR2 is FQNEAQ in the germline V gene (reference sequence). The CDR3 nucleotides are TGTGCCAGCAGCTTAGGTGGAGTCAACACTGAAGCTTTCTTT. This codes for CASSLGGVNTEAFF.

This clone was observed a few times. The chain recombines TRBV29-1 with TRBJ2-3; no clear D. Trimming left V 6 bases short and J 6 bases short, with 7 bases between. From germline, CDR1 is SQVTM and CDR2 ANQGSEA. CDR3 length: 10 residues. The CDR3 protein is CSVGGDTQYF. DNA for the CDR3: TGCAGCGTGGGCGGCGATACGCAGTATTTT.